Detailed here is one T cell receptor (beta chain). Its specificity is not known. The data originate from a study of cytomegalovirus exposure and HLA in healthy donors. Study observations and caveats: Per a prior analysis, the majority of TCR beta V segments were productive roughly 90% or roughly 30% of the time. Rarity held for most TCR sequences, but there were some public TCRs that occurred in many donors.

Germline CDR1 is SGHRS and CDR2 is YFSETQ. CDR3 size: 14 residues. Trimming cost V 4 bases and J 1 base; bases outside gene matches: 2. Researchers ran the PCR with 60 Vbeta and 13 Jbeta primers. Only in-frame clones appear in the TCRdb table, and some are missing; sequencing was by immunoSEQ multiplex PCR. Here the sample spans roughly 82,000 clones, over 60% being singletons. The source is a woman between 40 and 50 years old in good health and CMV-seropositive. This chain links TRBV5-1 with TRBJ1-5; 7 bases match TRBD1. The sequencing input was PBMCs. Written as DNA, the CDR3 is TGCGCCAGCAGCCAGGGGGGCAGCAATCAGCCCCAGCATTTT. Residues: CASSQGGSNQPQHF.